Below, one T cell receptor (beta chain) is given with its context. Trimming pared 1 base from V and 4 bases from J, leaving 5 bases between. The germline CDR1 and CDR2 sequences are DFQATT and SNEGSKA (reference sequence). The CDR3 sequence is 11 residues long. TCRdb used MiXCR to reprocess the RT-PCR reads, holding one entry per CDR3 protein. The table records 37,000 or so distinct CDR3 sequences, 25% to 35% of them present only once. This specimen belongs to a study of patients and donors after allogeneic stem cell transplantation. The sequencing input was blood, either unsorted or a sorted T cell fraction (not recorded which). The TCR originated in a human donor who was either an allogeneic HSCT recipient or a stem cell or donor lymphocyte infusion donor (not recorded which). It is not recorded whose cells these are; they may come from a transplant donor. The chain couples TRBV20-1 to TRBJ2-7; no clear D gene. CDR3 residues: CSARVGYEQYF. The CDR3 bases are TGCAGTGCTAGAGTGGGTTACGAGCAGTACTTC.